What follows are 23 T cell receptor beta chains derived from one specimen sequenced in a study of T cells in Graves' hyperthyroidism and ophthalmopathy (dated by TCRdb to the late 2010s). Library method: multiplex PCR. TCRdb shows the sequencer as Illumina HiSeq 2000. Amplification of TCR beta CDR3 regions was carried out from RNA transcripts. For the first round of RT-PCR on the TCR CDR3, the HTBI primer set was used together with the Qiagen OneStep RT-PCR kit. The raw public reads went through TCRdb reprocessing: fastp at Q25, MiXCR clone calling, in-frame beta chains kept. Every CDR3 protein is listed once, alongside the most common genes and DNA of its rows. This sample comprises some 560,000 distinct CDR3 sequences, roughly 15% of them detected only once. The top ten clones comprise roughly 13% of the sample. Sequencing input: blood. The source of these receptors is a middle-aged woman with Graves' hyperthyroidism.

V gene TRBV9 combines with J gene TRBJ2-7; 9 positions agree with TRBD1. The V segment lost 1 base and the J segment 5 bases; nucleotides outside the gene matches: 7. Germline CDR1 SGDLS, CDR2 YYNGEE. CDR3 size: 15 residues. CDR3 amino acids: CASSVLGQGIDEQYF. The CDR3 region has the DNA TGTGCCAGCAGCGTATTGGGACAGGGTATCGACGAGCAGTACTTC.

This clonotype was recorded many times. This rearrangement joins TRBV28 to TRBJ2-7; perhaps TRBD1 as D (6 bases). V dropped 8 bases and J dropped 1 base, with 21 bases sitting between them. Germline V gene lookup returns CDR1 MDHEN and CDR2 SYDVKM. The CDR3 consists of 16 residues. DNA of the CDR3: TGTGCCAGCCGCAATGGGAACAGGGAGAGTTCCTACGAGCAGTACTTC. Residues: CASRNGNRESSYEQYF.

This chain uses TRBV12-3 or TRBV12-4 with TRBJ2-2; no reliable D call. The CDR3 runs 16 residues. Trimming cost V 3 bases and J 0 bases, with 11 bases left between them. The CDR3 loop reads CASSFQPTPNTGELFF. DNA for the CDR3: TGTGCCAGCAGTTTTCAGCCGACACCGAACACCGGGGAGCTGTTTTTT.

This clonotype has ten or more counts. The chain links TRBV7-3 to TRBJ2-1, with 10 bases aligning to TRBD2. CDR1 and CDR2 from the germline V gene are SGHTA and FQGTGA. With 5 bases clipped from V and 5 bases from J, the junction kept 6 bases outside the gene matches. CDR3 size: 15 residues. The CDR3 DNA sequence: TGTGCCAGCAGCCCCGCCCTAGCGGGAGACAATGAGCAGTTCTTC. Protein: CASSPALAGDNEQFF.

This clonotype occurred a few times. This chain links TRBV20-1 with TRBJ2-3; the D gene could be TRBD1 or TRBD2 (6 bases each). The V end lost 8 bases, the J end lost 4 bases, and 28 bases lay between the germline ends. This CDR3 has 17 residues. CDR1 DFQATT and CDR2 SNEGSKA come from the germline V gene (reference sequence). The CDR3 here is CSSTILGGRVGSDTQYF. CDR3 in DNA: TGCAGTTCTACCATTTTGGGGGGCAGGGTGGGATCAGATACGCAGTATTTT.

The J gene is TRBJ2-5, the V gene TRBV11-3, with 10 bases lining up with TRBD2. CDR3 length: 16 amino acids. Germline V gene sequence: CDR1 SGHNT, CDR2 YENEEA. J lost 1 base, V lost 4 bases, and 6 bases had no gene match. CDR3 sequence: CASSWSWTSGQETQYF. Here the CDR3 DNA reads TGTGCCAGCAGCTGGTCCTGGACTAGCGGCCAAGAGACCCAGTACTTC. Using reference TRBV11-3 and TRBJ2-5 for the parts outside the CDR3, the full variable domain is EAGVVQSPRYKIIEKKQPVAFWCNPISGHNTLYWYLQNLGQGPELLIRYENEEAVDDSQLPKDRFSAERLKGVDSTLKIQPAELGDSAVYLCASSWSWTSGQETQYFGPGTRLLVL.

This clonotype occurred many times. This chain connects TRBV2 to TRBJ2-2, with 7 positions matching TRBD2. CDR1 is SNHLY, CDR2 FYNNEI, per germline. This CDR3 comprises 14 residues. Trimming removed 3 bases from V and 6 bases from J; junction bases left unmatched: 4. The CDR3 loop reads CASSDFLAAGELFF. CDR3 DNA: TGTGCCAGCAGTGATTTTCTAGCGGCCGGGGAGCTGTTTTTT.

This clonotype was counted only a few times. V gene TRBV6-2 or TRBV6-3 combines with J gene TRBJ2-1; no firm D call. Trimming removed 0 bases at V and 0 bases at J, with 6 bases between. The CDR3 consists of 15 residues. CDR1 MNHEY and CDR2 SVGEGT come from the germline V gene. The CDR3 DNA reads as TGTGCCAGCAGTTACTCGATAAGCTCCTACAATGAGCAGTTCTTC. This encodes CASSYSISSYNEQFF.

This clonotype was observed many times. This chain uses TRBV28 with TRBJ1-3, with no clear D. V lost 1 base and J 1 base, leaving 8 bases between the germline ends. CDR3 size: 15 residues. CDR1 and CDR2 from the germline V gene are MDHEN and SYDVKM. The CDR3 DNA sequence: TGTGCCAGCAGTTTATCCGTCGGGTCTGGAAACACCATATATTTT. Its translation is CASSLSVGSGNTIYF.

This clonotype appeared many times. The rearrangement links TRBV7-6 to TRBJ1-3, with unresolved D. Germline CDR1 SGHVS, CDR2 FNYEAQ. This CDR3 has 15 amino acids. Trimming shortened V by 1 base and J by 2 bases, and 9 bases separated the two germline ends. CDR3 region: CASSLEMKAGNTIYF. In nucleotides, the CDR3 is TGTGCCAGCAGCTTAGAGATGAAGGCTGGAAACACCATATATTTT.

This clonotype was picked up many times. The V and J genes are TRBV6-4 and TRBJ2-5; D is unclear. The CDR3 length is 12 residues. CDR1 and CDR2 (germline): MRHNA, SNTAGT. V lost 7 bases to trimming and J lost 4 bases, with 10 bases between them. The CDR3 protein is CASIRWIETQYF. In nucleotides, the CDR3 is TGTGCCAGCATTCGATGGATAGAGACCCAGTACTTC.

The J gene is TRBJ2-1, the V gene TRBV3-1; 7 bases match TRBD2. Germline CDR1 and CDR2: LGHDT and YNNKEL (reference sequence). V lost 0 bases to trimming and J lost 4 bases; unmatched junction nucleotides: 9. The CDR3 has 17 amino acids. In DNA, the CDR3 is TGTGCCAGCAGCCAAGATTTGCGGGGAGGGCCTTACAATGAGCAGTTCTTC. This translates into CASSQDLRGGPYNEQFF.

This clonotype was seen only a few times. This chain links TRBV5-4 with TRBJ2-3; possibly TRBD1 or TRBD2 for D (5 bases each). The CDR3 is 15 residues long. V gave up 3 bases and J gave up 6 bases, with 17 bases separating them. Germline V gene data show CDR1 as SGHNT and CDR2 as YYREEE (reference sequence). The CDR3 DNA follows: TGTGCCAGCAGCTCCGGGACGGGAATATTCGATACGCAGTATTTT. Residues: CASSSGTGIFDTQYF.

This clonotype was seen ten or more times. The chain is built from TRBV10-3 and TRBJ2-7; the D gene is possibly TRBD1 (5 bases). Germline CDR1 reads ENHRY; CDR2 reads SYGVKD. The CDR3 is made up of 15 amino acids. V was trimmed by 3 bases and J by 1 base, leaving 13 bases between them. The CDR3 sequence: CAISEGWGASYEQYF. DNA of the CDR3: TGTGCCATCAGTGAAGGTTGGGGCGCATCCTACGAGCAGTACTTC.

V gene TRBV20-1 combines with J gene TRBJ2-7; TRBD2 agrees at 14 bases. Germline CDR1 DFQATT, CDR2 SNEGSKA (reference sequence). The CDR3 is 15 amino acids. Trimming at V came to 5 bases and at J to 7 bases, leaving 10 bases not matched to a gene. The CDR3 DNA reads TGCAGTGCTTACACCGGGACTAGCGGGAGAAATGAGCAGTACTTC. Translation: CSAYTGTSGRNEQYF.

This clonotype was counted ten times or more. The chain has TRBV3-1 and TRBJ2-7; the D is unclear. The V end lost 3 bases, the J end lost 0 bases, and 6 bases lay between the germline ends. The CDR3 is 13 residues long. Per germline, CDR1 LGHDT and CDR2 YNNKEL (reference sequence). The CDR3 DNA follows: TGTGCCAGCAGCCAGAGCGTCTCCTACGAGCAGTACTTC. As protein: CASSQSVSYEQYF.

This clonotype occurred many times. J is TRBJ1-1 and V is TRBV6-1; tentatively, D is TRBD1 (5 bases). The CDR3 runs to 14 residues. Germline loops: CDR1 MNHNS, CDR2 SASEGT. The V and J ends lost 6 bases and 1 base respectively, with 12 bases between them. The CDR3 DNA sequence: TGTGCCAGCAGGGTGGGGGTCGCGAACACTGAAGCTTTCTTT. Protein product: CASRVGVANTEAFF.

This clonotype was counted only a few times. V usage is TRBV5-1 and J usage is TRBJ2-5, with 8 bases aligning to TRBD2. CDR3 length: 17 amino acids. Germline loops: CDR1 SGHRS, CDR2 YFSETQ. V gave up 1 base and J gave up 3 bases; unmatched junction bases: 11. CDR3 sequence: CASSLKREGLGEETQYF. The CDR3 DNA reads as TGCGCCAGCAGCTTGAAACGGGAGGGCCTGGGAGAAGAGACCCAGTACTTC.

This clonotype came up many times. The V and J genes are TRBV11-2 and TRBJ1-5, with a tentative D call TRBD1 (5 bases). The CDR3 spans 14 residues. Trimming took 4 bases from V and 3 from J, leaving 10 bases between them. The germline V gene encodes CDR1 SGHAT and CDR2 FQNNGV. The CDR3 sequence: CASSSSDTNQPQHF. In nucleotides, the CDR3 is TGTGCCAGCAGCTCGTCGGACACCAATCAGCCCCAGCATTTT.

The chain joins TRBV11-2 to TRBJ1-3; no firm D call. This CDR3 spans 17 amino acids. Germline V gives CDR1 SGHAT, CDR2 FQNNGV. V was pared by 4 bases and J by 5 bases, with 21 bases between. The CDR3 bases are TGTGCCAGCAGCTCATGGACGGTACTTGTTGAGAGAAACACCATATATTTT. Translation: CASSSWTVLVERNTIYF. Combining the CDR3 with reference TRBV11-2 and TRBJ1-3 gives the whole variable domain EAGVAQSPRYKIIEKRQSVAFWCNPISGHATLYWYQQILGQGPKLLIQFQNNGVVDDSQLPKDRFSAERLKGVDSTLKIQPAKLEDSAVYLCASSSWTVLVERNTIYFGEGSWLTVV.

This clonotype was counted many times. The rearrangement links TRBV7-3 to TRBJ2-3; the match to TRBD2 covers 13 bases. Looked up from germline, CDR1 is SGHTA and CDR2 is FQGTGA. The CDR3 is 15 amino acids. V gave up 5 bases and J gave up 6 bases; unmatched junction bases: 5. CDR3 in amino acids: CASSPGTSGVDTQYF. The CDR3 region has the DNA TGTGCCAGCAGCCCCGGGACTAGCGGGGTCGATACGCAGTATTTT. The full variable domain, rest sourced from reference TRBV7-3 and TRBJ2-3, is GAGVSQTPSNKVTEKGKYVELRCDPISGHTALYWYRQSLGQGPEFLIYFQGTGAADDSGLPNDRFFAVRPEGSVSTLKIQRTERGDSAVYLCASSPGTSGVDTQYFGPGTRLTVL.

This sequence joins TRBV30 and TRBJ2-7; tentative D call: TRBD1 (6 bases). V shed 5 bases and J shed 2 bases, with 10 bases lying between them. The germline V gene encodes CDR1 GTSNPN and CDR2 SVGIG (reference sequence). There are 12 residues in the CDR3. The CDR3 bases are TGTGCCTGGGGGGGCAGGGCCTACGAGCAGTACTTC. It translates to CAWGGRAYEQYF. The entire variable domain, with the rest obtained from reference TRBV30 and TRBJ2-7, is as follows: SQTIHQWPATLVQPVGSPLSLECTVEGTSNPNLYWYRQAAGRGLQLLFYSVGIGQISSEVPQNLSASRPQDRQFILSSKKLLLSDSGFYLCAWGGRAYEQYFGPGTRLTVT.

The chain combines TRBV5-4 with TRBJ2-1; TRBD2 might be the D (6 bases). V lost 4 bases, J lost 3 bases, and 14 bases lay in between. The CDR3 contains 15 residues. Looked up from germline, CDR1 is SGHNT and CDR2 is YYREEE (reference sequence). CDR3 in amino acids: CASSVKCGNYNEQFF. The CDR3 DNA reads TGTGCCAGCAGCGTAAAGTGCGGGAACTACAATGAGCAGTTCTTC. The full variable domain, its missing parts supplied by reference TRBV5-4 and TRBJ2-1, is ETGVTQSPTHLIKTRGQQVTLRCSSQSGHNTVSWYQQALGQGPQFIFQYYREEENGRGNFPPRFSGLQFPNYSSELNVNALELDDSALYLCASSVKCGNYNEQFFGPGTRLTVL.